The 32 T cell receptor beta chains presented below share a single source sample, sequenced in a study of a mutant IDH1 vaccine in newly diagnosed glioma. The antigens for these receptors are not known. The repertoire was sequenced with immunoSEQ multiplex PCR; TCRdb's copy has only in-frame clones and lacks some. The sample carries about 25,000 clones, 60% to 80% recorded once. Documented time point: week 5, during vaccination. In every dose of vaccine, 300 ug of mutant IDH1 20-mer peptide was given alongside topical imiquimod. The sample was PBMCs, taken from a glioma patient whose treatment included an IDH1 peptide vaccine. Receptors were obtained from a man in his forties with glioma.

The V gene is TRBV5-6, the J gene TRBJ2-1; 9 bases are a match to TRBD2. Germline V gives CDR1 SGHDT, CDR2 YYEEEE. The CDR3 is 15 residues long. J was trimmed by 5 bases and V by 5 bases; bases with no gene match: 8. The CDR3: CASRFGTSRHNEQFF. The CDR3 DNA follows: TGTGCCAGCAGGTTCGGGACTAGCAGACACAATGAGCAGTTCTTC.

A remark on this clone: The sample contains more than one DNA sequence encoding this CDR3. V usage is TRBV7-2 and J usage is TRBJ2-5, with TRBD2 identical over 8 bases. V shed 6 bases, J shed 5 bases, and the junction held 5 bases outside the gene matches. This CDR3 region has 13 residues. Germline V CDR1 and CDR2: SGHTA, FQGNSA. CDR3 in DNA: TGTGCCAGCAGTTTTACGGGGGGGGAGACCCAGTACTTC. Residues: CASSFTGGETQYF.

This chain connects TRBV2 to TRBJ2-1, with 7 bases fitting TRBD1. Per germline, CDR1 SNHLY and CDR2 FYNNEI. V shed 8 bases, J shed 7 bases, and the junction held 11 bases outside the gene matches. The CDR3 sequence is 14 residues long. CDR3 in DNA: TGTGCCAGCTGCGGACAGGCCCTAAGGAATGAGCAGTTCTTC. Translating it yields CASCGQALRNEQFF. Full variable domain (rest looked up from reference TRBV2 and TRBJ2-1): EPEVTQTPSHQVTQMGQEVILRCVPISNHLYFYWYRQILGQKVEFLVSFYNNEISEKSEIFDDQFSVERPDGSNFTLKIRSTKLEDSAMYFCASCGQALRNEQFFGPGTRLTVL.

V is TRBV27 and J is TRBJ1-1, with a tentative D call TRBD1 (6 bases). The CDR3 covers 13 residues. Germline CDR1 reads MNHEY; CDR2 reads SMNVEV (reference sequence). Between the trimmed V and J ends, which lost 7 bases and 7 bases, there was a span of 16 bases. For the CDR3, the DNA is TGTGCCAGCACCCCACCGGACAGTCGTGAAGCTTTCTTT. This translates into CASTPPDSREAFF.

V and J are TRBV6-6 and TRBJ2-2, with TRBD1 matching over 9 bases. The junction had 10 bases not matched to a gene; V was cut back by 5 bases and J by 6 bases. CDR3 length: 16 residues. CDR1 is MNHNY and CDR2 is SVGAGI in the germline V gene (reference sequence). In DNA, the CDR3 is TGTGCCAGCAGTAGGGGACAGGGACAAGGGGCCGGGGAGCTGTTTTTT. Translation gives CASSRGQGQGAGELFF.

Comment on this clone: The identical CDR3 is also encoded by other nucleotide sequences in the sample. The chain recombines TRBV6-1 with TRBJ1-5, with TRBD1 matching over 11 bases. J was trimmed by 7 bases and V by 4 bases; bases with no gene match: 6. CDR1 and CDR2 from the germline V gene are MNHNS and SASEGT. The CDR3 covers 15 residues. DNA of the CDR3: TGTGCCAGCAGTGCCGGACAGGGGGCTTACCAGCCCCAGCATTTT. Its protein product is CASSAGQGAYQPQHF.

This sequence joins TRBV7-9 and TRBJ1-4; 9 bases align to TRBD1. CDR1 and CDR2 from the germline V gene are SEHNR and FQNEAQ (reference sequence). The CDR3 sequence is 14 residues long. V lost 6 bases and J lost 5; bases outside the gene matches: 4. This chain's CDR3 is CASSSGTGNEKLFF. CDR3 in DNA: TGTGCCAGCAGTTCCGGGACAGGGAATGAAAAACTGTTTTTT. Based on the CDR3 plus reference TRBV7-9 and TRBJ1-4, the full variable domain is DTGVSQNPRHKITKRGQNVTFRCDPISEHNRLYWYRQTLGQGPEFLTYFQNEAQLEKSRLLSDRFSAERPKGSFSTLEIQRTEQGDSAMYLCASSSGTGNEKLFFGSGTQLSVL.

This clone was recorded a few times. The gene calls are TRBV27 and TRBJ2-3; 7 bases fit TRBD1. Germline loops: CDR1 MNHEY, CDR2 SMNVEV (reference sequence). The CDR3 extends over 14 amino acids. With V trimmed by 0 bases and J by 6 bases, 3 bases remained unmatched. CDR3 DNA: TGTGCCAGCAGTTTATCGACAGGGATGGATACGCAGTATTTT. Its protein is CASSLSTGMDTQYF.

V is TRBV6-1 and J is TRBJ1-4; 7 bases agree with TRBD1. This CDR3 spans 14 amino acids. Germline-derived CDR1 and CDR2 are MNHNS and SASEGT. The V segment lost 5 bases and the J segment 5 bases; nucleotides outside the gene matches: 5. The CDR3 bases are TGTGCCAGCAGTCGGGACAGTTTGAATGAAAAACTGTTTTTT. Its protein product is CASSRDSLNEKLFF.

The rearrangement joins TRBV2 to TRBJ2-7; perhaps TRBD2 as D (6 bases). This CDR3 contains 14 residues. V lost 7 bases to trimming and J lost 3 bases, with 16 bases between them. Germline V gene data show CDR1 as SNHLY and CDR2 as FYNNEI. The DNA for the CDR3 is TGTGCCAGCACCCACAGGTTGGGGGGCTACGAGCAGTACTTC. Its protein is CASTHRLGGYEQYF.

This clone was found once. This chain uses TRBV27 with TRBJ1-2; D gene uncertain. V lost 7 bases to trimming and J lost 9 bases, with 15 bases between them. Per the germline V gene, CDR1 is MNHEY and CDR2 is SMNVEV (reference sequence). The CDR3 runs 12 residues. The CDR3 bases are TGTGCCAGCATGGGAGGGTCCAGGAGCTACACCTTC. This sequence encodes CASMGGSRSYTF.

The CDR3 is CASTQGDRARGYTF. DNA of the CDR3: TGTGCCAGTACCCAAGGGGACCGAGCGAGAGGCTACACCTTC. This rearrangement joins TRBV19 to TRBJ1-2; perhaps TRBD1 as D (5 bases). Trimming cost V 7 bases and J 8 bases, with 20 bases left between them. The CDR3 runs to 14 residues. Germline V lookup: CDR1 LNHDA, CDR2 SQIVND (reference sequence).

The chain joins TRBV7-9 to TRBJ2-2, with unresolved D. CDR1 SEHNR and CDR2 FQNEAQ come from the germline V gene (reference sequence). Trimming took 9 bases from V and 1 from J, leaving 3 bases between them. The CDR3 spans 11 residues. CDR3 in amino acids: CARQNTGELFF. The CDR3 nucleotides read TGTGCCAGGCAGAACACCGGGGAGCTGTTTTTT.

The CDR3 bases are TGTGCCAGCAGTGAATCAGGCCCGGGTTTGAAGTACTTC. Protein sequence: CASSESGPGLKYF. The genes are TRBV6-1 and TRBJ2-7; D unclear. Trimming took off 2 bases at V and 11 bases at J, with 16 bases between the two ends. Germline V CDR1 and CDR2: MNHNS, SASEGT. The CDR3 consists of 13 residues.

This chain connects TRBV6-4 to TRBJ2-3; D is undetermined. Trimming left V 0 bases short and J 2 bases short, with 6 bases between. The CDR3 covers 14 residues. Germline assignment: CDR1 MRHNA and CDR2 SNTAGT. This CDR3 is CASSDSYPTDTQYF. CDR3 DNA: TGTGCCAGCAGTGACTCTTACCCCACAGATACGCAGTATTTT.

The CDR3 DNA is TGTGCCAGCGGTGGTAACTATGGCTACACCTTC. Its protein is CASGGNYGYTF. V usage is TRBV9 and J usage is TRBJ1-2; D ambiguous. Trimming stripped 7 bases from V and 1 base from J, with 5 bases between. The CDR3 is 11 residues long. Germline CDR1 reads SGDLS; CDR2 reads YYNGEE.

V is TRBV12-5 and J is TRBJ2-7; 10 bases are a match to TRBD2. V lost 6 bases and J lost 3; bases outside the gene matches: 5. Germline values: CDR1 LGHNT, CDR2 FRNRAP. CDR3 size: 14 residues. CDR3 sequence (DNA): TGTGCTAGTGGACAGGGGACTAGCGTCTACGAGCAGTACTTC. Its protein is CASGQGTSVYEQYF.

This clone was found a few times. This sequence joins TRBV9 and TRBJ2-1; 10 positions agree with TRBD1. V was pared by 0 bases and J by 3 bases, with 0 bases of the junction left unmatched. Germline V CDR1 and CDR2: SGDLS, YYNGEE. This CDR3 spans 15 amino acids. This CDR3 reads CASSVGTGGYNEQFF. CDR3 nucleotide sequence: TGTGCCAGCAGCGTAGGGACAGGGGGCTACAATGAGCAGTTCTTC.

With regard to this clone: One end of the junction does not line up with germline, which may come from a read error. The rearrangement uses TRBV19 and TRBJ2-6, with a tentative D call TRBD1 (8 bases). The CDR3 consists of 19 residues. Germline-derived CDR1 and CDR2 are LNHDA and SQIVND (reference sequence). CDR3 protein: CASSIEVTGGLSEANVLTF. DNA of the CDR3: TGTGCCAGTAGTATAGAGGTTACAGGGGGACTATCTGAGGCCAACGTCCTGACTTTC.

This chain connects TRBV4-3 to TRBJ2-6; no firm D call. V was cut by 0 bases and J by 1 base, with 13 bases left in between. CDR3 size: 18 residues. Germline assignment: CDR1 LGHNA and CDR2 YSLEER. The CDR3 region has the DNA TGCGCCAGCAGCCAAGATCAGATCAAAGCTTCTGGGGCCAACGTCCTGACTTTC. Protein sequence: CASSQDQIKASGANVLTF.

The rearrangement uses TRBV9 and TRBJ2-5; TRBD2 might be the D (6 bases). The CDR3 extends over 14 amino acids. CDR1 and CDR2 (germline): SGDLS, YYNGEE. Trimming left V 1 base short and J 4 bases short, with 11 bases between. The CDR3 nucleotides are TGTGCCAGCAGCGTATCGGGAGTCGCAGAGACCCAGTACTTC. Amino acids: CASSVSGVAETQYF. Complete variable domain (other parts from reference TRBV9 and TRBJ2-5): DSGVTQTPKHLITATGQRVTLRCSPRSGDLSVYWYQQSLDQGLQFLIQYYNGEERAKGNILERFSAQQFPDLHSELNLSSLELGDSALYFCASSVSGVAETQYFGPGTRLLVL.

The table lists this clone with a few counts. V usage is TRBV5-1 and J usage is TRBJ2-2; D is unclear. Germline-derived CDR1 and CDR2 are SGHRS and YFSETQ. CDR3 length: 15 residues. The V end lost 0 bases, the J end lost 4 bases, and 10 bases lay between the germline ends. CDR3 DNA: TGCGCCAGCAGCTTGGTTTGGGGTAGCACCGGGGAGCTGTTTTTT. Its protein is CASSLVWGSTGELFF.

The chain has TRBV5-5 and TRBJ2-5; D possibly corresponds to TRBD2 (6 bases). The CDR3 sequence is 15 residues long. Germline V lookup: CDR1 SGHKS, CDR2 YYEKEE (reference sequence). Trimming took 2 bases from V and 1 from J, leaving 12 bases between them. In nucleotides, the CDR3 is TGTGCCAGCAGCTTTTCTGCTAGCGCCCAAGAGACCCAGTACTTC. It is translated as CASSFSASAQETQYF. Together with reference TRBV5-5 and TRBJ2-5, the CDR3 gives the full variable domain: DAGVTQSPTHLIKTRGQQVTLRCSPISGHKSVSWYQQVLGQGPQFIFQYYEKEERGRGNFPDRFSARQFPNYSSELNVNALLLGDSALYLCASSFSASAQETQYFGPGTRLLVL.

This clone was observed a few times. The chain couples TRBV7-2 to TRBJ2-3; the D is unclear. V dropped 2 bases and J dropped 0 bases, with 6 bases sitting between them. Germline CDR1 and CDR2: SGHTA and FQGNSA. CDR3 length equals 14 residues. The CDR3 loop is CASSLRSSTDTQYF. CDR3 bases: TGTGCCAGCAGCTTACGGTCTAGCACAGATACGCAGTATTTT.

CDR3 protein: CASRWGTSTDTQYF. The DNA of the CDR3 is TGTGCCAGCCGATGGGGGACTAGCACAGATACGCAGTATTTT. The genes are TRBV27 and TRBJ2-3, with D maybe TRBD2 (6 bases). Germline V gene data show CDR1 as MNHEY and CDR2 as SMNVEV (reference sequence). V was trimmed by 8 bases and J by 0 bases, leaving 12 bases between them. The CDR3 contains 14 residues.

The V call is TRBV28, the J call TRBJ1-1; D uncertain. V lost 4 bases, J lost 0 bases, and 12 bases lay in between. Germline V CDR1 and CDR2: MDHEN, SYDVKM. The CDR3 has 15 amino acids. CDR3 coding DNA: TGTGCCAGCAGTTCCGTGGGGAACATGAACACTGAAGCTTTCTTT. As protein: CASSSVGNMNTEAFF.

The chain uses TRBV28 and TRBJ2-3; D unresolved. Between the trimmed V and J ends, which lost 5 bases and 2 bases, there was a span of 14 bases. Per the germline V gene, CDR1 is MDHEN and CDR2 is SYDVKM. This CDR3 comprises 15 residues. The CDR3 reads CASSVPRIATDTQYF. CDR3 nucleotide sequence: TGTGCCAGCAGTGTCCCCCGCATAGCCACAGATACGCAGTATTTT. Filled out from reference TRBV28 and TRBJ2-3, the complete variable domain reads DVKVTQSSRYLVKRTGEKVFLECVQDMDHENMFWYRQDPGLGLRLIYFSYDVKMKEKGDIPEGYSVSREKKERFSLILESASTNQTSMYLCASSVPRIATDTQYFGPGTRLTVL.

This chain joins TRBV7-9 and TRBJ2-1; the D gene is possibly TRBD2 (6 bases). V was trimmed by 5 bases and J by 7 bases, leaving 12 bases between them. The CDR3 is 13 amino acids. CDR1 is SEHNR and CDR2 is FQNEAQ in the germline V gene (reference sequence). CDR3 DNA sequence: TGTGCCAGCAGCCTAATACTAGCAAATGAGCAGTTCTTC. It codes for CASSLILANEQFF.

This clone has only a few counts. The chain is built from TRBV9 and TRBJ1-1, with D perhaps TRBD1 (6 bases). The CDR3 consists of 15 residues. Trimming removed 0 bases at V and 4 bases at J, with 13 bases between. Germline CDR1 reads SGDLS; CDR2 reads YYNGEE. In DNA form, the CDR3 reads TGTGCCAGCAGCGTAGGAGGCAGGGGAGGCACTGAAGCTTTCTTT. Translated: CASSVGGRGGTEAFF. The full variable domain, its missing parts supplied by reference TRBV9 and TRBJ1-1, is DSGVTQTPKHLITATGQRVTLRCSPRSGDLSVYWYQQSLDQGLQFLIQYYNGEERAKGNILERFSAQQFPDLHSELNLSSLELGDSALYFCASSVGGRGGTEAFFGQGTRLTVV.

The chain is built from TRBV5-8 and TRBJ1-1; D may be TRBD1 (5 bases). CDR1 is SGHTS, CDR2 YDEGEE, per germline. V lost 3 bases and J 3 bases, leaving 12 bases between the germline ends. The CDR3 consists of 14 residues. The DNA for the CDR3 is TGTGCCAGCAGCTGGGCCGGGGCGGACACTGAAGCTTTCTTT. Translation gives CASSWAGADTEAFF.

In its sample, this clone was seen a few times. CDR3 sequence reads: CASRGTSGRSYEQYV. CDR3 DNA sequence: TGTGCCAGCAGGGGGACTAGCGGGAGATCCTACGAGCAGTACGTC. The chain combines TRBV6-6 with TRBJ2-7; 14 bases match TRBD2. V lost 6 bases, J lost 1 base, and 2 bases stayed unmatched. Germline V gives CDR1 MNHNY, CDR2 SVGAGI (reference sequence). The CDR3 runs to 15 residues.

The chain combines TRBV6-6 with TRBJ1-4, with a possible D match to TRBD1 (5 bases). CDR3 size: 14 residues. V was trimmed by 5 bases and J by 5 bases, leaving 12 bases between them. Germline CDR1 and CDR2: MNHNY and SVGAGI (reference sequence). The CDR3 reads CASSPGTENEKLFF. The CDR3 region has the DNA TGTGCCAGCAGTCCCGGGACGGAGAATGAAAAACTGTTTTTT.